This record covers a single T cell receptor beta chain. This entry comes from a study of blood T cell repertoires in COVID-19. TCRdb's table, derived via immunoSEQ multiplex PCR, lists solely in-frame clones and lacks some. Among 50,000 to 60,000 clones listed, about 89% were seen once. V was pared by 7 bases and J by 5 bases, with 4 bases of the junction left unmatched. Germline V gene sequence: CDR1 LGHDT, CDR2 YNNKEL (reference sequence). CDR3 length: 14 residues. The sequence was collected from a human donor in a cohort sampled during active COVID-19. The chain couples TRBV3-1 (or the pseudogene TRBV3-2) to TRBJ2-1, with TRBD2 matching 11 bases. The sequencing sample was made of peripheral blood. CDR3 sequence: CASTILAGDNEQFF. The CDR3 region has the DNA TGTGCCAGCACGATACTAGCGGGAGACAATGAGCAGTTCTTC.